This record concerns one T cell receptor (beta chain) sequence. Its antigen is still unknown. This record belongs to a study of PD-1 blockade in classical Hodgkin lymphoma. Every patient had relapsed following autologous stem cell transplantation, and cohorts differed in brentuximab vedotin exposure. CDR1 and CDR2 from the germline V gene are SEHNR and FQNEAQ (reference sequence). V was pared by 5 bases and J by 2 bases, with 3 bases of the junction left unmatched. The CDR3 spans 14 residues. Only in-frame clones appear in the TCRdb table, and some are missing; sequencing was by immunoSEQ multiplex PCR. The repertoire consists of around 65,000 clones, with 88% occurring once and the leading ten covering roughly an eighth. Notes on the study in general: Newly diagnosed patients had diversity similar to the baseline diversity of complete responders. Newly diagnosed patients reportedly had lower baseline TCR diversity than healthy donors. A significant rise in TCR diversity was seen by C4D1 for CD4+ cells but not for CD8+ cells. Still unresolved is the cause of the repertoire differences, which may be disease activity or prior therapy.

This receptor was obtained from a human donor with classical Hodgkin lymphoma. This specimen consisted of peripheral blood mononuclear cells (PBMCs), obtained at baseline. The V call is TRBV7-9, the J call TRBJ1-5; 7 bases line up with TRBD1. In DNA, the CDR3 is TGTGCCAGCAGCAGTACAGGGGGCAATCAGCCCCAGCATTTT. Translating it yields CASSSTGGNQPQHF.